The 4 T cell receptor beta chains given below trace back to one sample, sequenced in a study of blood T cell repertoires in COVID-19 (dated by TCRdb to 2020 to 2021). Receptors were amplified or captured by the immunoSEQ multiplex PCR assay. The source is immuneACCESS, and TCRdb retained only in-frame sequences with V and J called. Part of the clones is not carried over; for the studies checked, unresolved V genes explain less than half of this, and the remainder is unexplained. Recorded for this sample are tens of thousands of clones; approximately 80% of them occurred a single time. Around 4.8% of the sample lies in the top ten. Material: peripheral blood. These receptors all come from a woman over 75 with active or convalescent COVID-19.

The table lists this clone with a count of one. This chain connects TRBV11-3 to TRBJ2-3; 14 nucleotides match TRBD2. Unmatched junction bases numbered 8, after V lost 5 bases and J lost 4 bases. The CDR3 is 17 residues long. Germline-derived CDR1 and CDR2 are SGHNT and YENEEA. The CDR3 DNA follows: TGTGCCAGCAGCCCGGGACTAGCGGGAGCCAGGTCAGATACGCAGTATTTT. This translates into CASSPGLAGARSDTQYF.

The chain employs TRBV11-3 and TRBJ2-1, with TRBD1 matching over 8 bases. The ends lost 1 base at V and 9 bases at J; junction bases unmatched: 8. The CDR3 extends over 15 amino acids. Germline CDR1 is SGHNT and CDR2 is YENEEA. The CDR3 DNA reads TGTGCCAGCAGCTTAGCGCCCGGACAGGGAACTGAGCAGTTCTTC. Amino acid sequence: CASSLAPGQGTEQFF. Variable domain in full (rest from reference TRBV11-3 and TRBJ2-1): EAGVVQSPRYKIIEKKQPVAFWCNPISGHNTLYWYLQNLGQGPELLIRYENEEAVDDSQLPKDRFSAERLKGVDSTLKIQPAELGDSAVYLCASSLAPGQGTEQFFGPGTRLTVL.

J is TRBJ1-4 and V is TRBV5-1; no firm D call. The CDR3 runs 17 residues. Trimming cost V 1 base and J 0 bases, with 13 bases left between them. CDR1 is SGHRS and CDR2 is YFSETQ in the germline V gene. The CDR3 sequence: CASSLISQVATNEKLFF. CDR3 nucleotides: TGCGCCAGCAGCTTGATTTCTCAGGTTGCAACTAATGAAAAACTGTTTTTT.

J is TRBJ2-7 and V is TRBV25-1; a possible D gene is TRBD1 (6 bases). Trimming stripped 8 bases from V and 5 bases from J, with 13 bases between. CDR3 length: 12 amino acids. Per the germline V gene, CDR1 is MGHDK and CDR2 is SYGVNS. The CDR3 bases are TGTGCCAGCCTAGACAGGATAAACGAGCAGTACTTC. Translation gives CASLDRINEQYF.